Below, one T cell receptor (beta chain) is given with its context. CDR3 length: 16 amino acids. The junction had 5 bases not matched to a gene; V was cut back by 1 base and J by 3 bases. Germline CDR1 and CDR2: SGHAT and FQNNGV. These data originate in a study of blood T cell repertoires in COVID-19. Method: immunoSEQ multiplex PCR; TCRdb's copy keeps in-frame clones and lacks some. The table records about 16,000 clones, roughly four fifths of them present only once. The rearrangement joins TRBV11-2 to TRBJ2-3; 9 bases match TRBD2. The specimen sequenced was peripheral blood. The TCR was taken from an elderly man with active COVID-19. The CDR3 reads CASSLGSLAGTDTQYF. CDR3 nucleotide sequence: TGTGCCAGCAGCTTAGGTTCGCTAGCGGGAACAGATACGCAGTATTTT.